The 22 T cell receptor beta chains below come from one sample, sequenced in a study of Graves' ophthalmopathy and Graves' hyperthyroidism. Investigators amplified TCR beta CDR3 regions from RNA transcripts. Second-round multiplex PCR came after first-round RT-PCR with HTBI primers. TCRdb re-called the multiplex PCR reads through MiXCR, storing one row per CDR3 protein. The repertoire holds fewer than 350,000 distinct CDR3 sequences, 15% to 20% seen once, with 9% to 15% in the top ten. The source material was peripheral blood. These receptors all stem from an adult man with Graves' ophthalmopathy.

About this clonotype itself: The junction shows a germline mismatch at one end, possibly a read error. The chain couples TRBV4-3 to TRBJ2-7; 7 bases are a match to TRBD1. The CDR3 is 15 residues long. Germline lookup yields CDR1 LGHNA and CDR2 YSLEER. CDR3 DNA sequence: TGCGCTAGCAGCCAAGAGGGACAGCGGCGCTACGAGCAGTACTTC. As protein: CASSQEGQRRYEQYF.

This clonotype has ten or more counts. The chain combines TRBV27 with TRBJ2-7; TRBD2 matches 11 bases. The CDR3 spans 18 residues. Germline V CDR1 and CDR2: MNHEY, SMNVEV (reference sequence). V lost 5 bases, J lost 4 bases, and 16 bases stayed unmatched. CDR3 region: CASSLPLYSTSGIYEQYF. In DNA, the CDR3 is TGTGCCAGCAGTCTCCCCCTCTACTCGACTAGCGGGATATACGAGCAGTACTTC.

This clonotype has at least ten counts. The rearrangement joins TRBV7-2 to TRBJ1-2; D is ambiguous. This CDR3 is built from 13 residues. Germline CDR1 SGHTA, CDR2 FQGNSA. Deletions cut 3 bases from V and 4 bases from J, with 9 bases between. In nucleotides, the CDR3 is TGTGCCAGCAGCTTTGACACATTCTATGGCTACACCTTC. Its protein is CASSFDTFYGYTF.

At least ten counts were recorded for this clonotype. The CDR3 sequence is CASLEGSTATTEAFF. In nucleotides, the CDR3 is TGTGCCAGCTTAGAGGGGTCGACGGCGACCACTGAAGCTTTCTTT. The chain uses TRBV2 and TRBJ1-1, with a tentative D call TRBD1 (5 bases). CDR3 length: 15 residues. V dropped 8 bases and J dropped 4 bases, with 20 bases sitting between them. Germline values: CDR1 SNHLY, CDR2 FYNNEI.

This clonotype showed up many times. The chain joins TRBV19 to TRBJ1-5; maybe TRBD1 (5 bases). Germline CDR1 LNHDA, CDR2 SQIVND (reference sequence). The CDR3 extends over 14 amino acids. The V gene lost 2 bases and the J gene lost 9 bases, with 14 bases spanning the gap. The CDR3 nucleotides are TGTGCCAGTAGTATACGGCAGGGCGAGAGGCCCCAGCATTTT. Translated, it gives CASSIRQGERPQHF.

This rearrangement joins TRBV15 to TRBJ2-7; D possibly uses TRBD1 or TRBD2 (6 bases each). V lost 5 bases, J lost 2 bases, and 13 bases lay in between. Germline CDR1 and CDR2: LNHNV and YYDKDF (reference sequence). The CDR3 spans 14 residues. The CDR3 DNA follows: TGTGCCACCAGCTCCGGGGGCACGACCTACGAGCAGTACTTC. This translates into CATSSGGTTYEQYF.

In its sample, this clonotype was seen many times. The genes are TRBV2 and TRBJ2-5; 8 nucleotides align to TRBD2. Trimming removed 4 bases from V and 9 bases from J; junction bases left unmatched: 13. CDR3 length: 15 residues. In germline, CDR1 is SNHLY, CDR2 FYNNEI. For the CDR3, the DNA is TGTGCCAGCAGTGGGGGAACGGGAGGGGGAGTGGCCCAGTACTTC. It yields the protein CASSGGTGGGVAQYF.

This clonotype was seen repeatedly, ten times or more. This rearrangement joins TRBV2 to TRBJ2-3; 7 bases are shared with TRBD1. The V and J ends lost 7 bases and 5 bases, in that order; junction bases with no gene match: 9. Per the germline V gene, CDR1 is SNHLY and CDR2 is FYNNEI. The CDR3 covers 14 residues. The CDR3 protein is CASTQGLRGDTQYF. CDR3 sequence (DNA): TGTGCCAGCACACAGGGGTTAAGGGGAGATACGCAGTATTTT.

This clonotype was recorded at least ten times. The rearrangement links TRBV28 to TRBJ1-1; weak D call: TRBD1 (6 bases). The CDR3 spans 15 residues. Germline CDR1 and CDR2: MDHEN and SYDVKM. Trimming stripped 7 bases from V and 1 base from J, with 16 bases between. The CDR3 loop reads CASTPGGAGNTEAFF. The CDR3 DNA follows: TGTGCCAGCACGCCGGGGGGCGCGGGGAACACTGAAGCTTTCTTT.

This clonotype was seen at least ten times. In DNA form, the CDR3 reads TGTGCCAGCAGGAAACTAGCGGGCGAGGAGACCCAGTACTTC. Amino acids: CASRKLAGEETQYF. The chain is built from TRBV2 and TRBJ2-5; 9 bases match TRBD2. V was pared by 6 bases and J by 5 bases, with 7 bases of the junction left unmatched. The germline V gene has CDR1 SNHLY and CDR2 FYNNEI. The CDR3 spans 14 residues.

This clonotype has a count of ten or more. This chain connects TRBV19 to TRBJ1-5; possible D gene TRBD1, 5 bases. CDR3 size: 13 residues. Germline V gene sequence: CDR1 LNHDA, CDR2 SQIVND (reference sequence). V lost 6 bases to trimming and J lost 7 bases, with 13 bases between them. The CDR3 bases are TGTGCCAGTAGCATCCCGACAGTCCAGCCCCAGCATTTT. Translation: CASSIPTVQPQHF.

This clonotype came up many times. V is TRBV20-1 and J is TRBJ2-5, with 12 positions matching TRBD2. Germline V gene data show CDR1 as DFQATT and CDR2 as SNEGSKA (reference sequence). The CDR3 covers 14 residues. With 3 bases clipped from V and 3 bases from J, the junction kept 2 bases outside the gene matches. Here the CDR3 reads CSARRLAGEETQYF. The CDR3 bases are TGCAGTGCTAGGAGACTAGCGGGGGAAGAGACCCAGTACTTC.

This clonotype was seen at least ten times. CDR3 bases: TGTGCCAGCAGTGAAGGACCAGGGATGCTGGGTGGCTACACCTTC. Translated, it gives CASSEGPGMLGGYTF. The J gene is TRBJ1-2, the V gene TRBV6-1; a weak D match, TRBD1 (5 bases). The germline V gene has CDR1 MNHNS and CDR2 SASEGT. The CDR3 runs 15 residues. V lost 1 base and J 7 bases, leaving 16 bases between the germline ends.

This clonotype was found many times. This chain links TRBV12-3 or TRBV12-4 with TRBJ1-3; 7 bases align to TRBD1. The CDR3 extends over 17 amino acids. The J segment lost 0 bases and the V segment lost 1 base, leaving 6 bases of the junction unmatched. The CDR3 DNA reads as TGTGCCAGCAGTTTAGGGGACAGTCCGTCCTCTGGAAACACCATATATTTT. It is translated as CASSLGDSPSSGNTIYF.

This clonotype was counted many times. This sequence joins TRBV6-5 and TRBJ1-1; D might be TRBD1 (5 bases). Trimming cost V 2 bases and J 1 base, with 11 bases left between them. Germline values: CDR1 MNHEY, CDR2 SVGAGI. The CDR3 totals 15 residues. The CDR3 nucleotides are TGTGCCAGCAGTTACGCGGGACGGAGGAACACTGAAGCTTTCTTT. This sequence encodes CASSYAGRRNTEAFF.

This clonotype appeared many times. The gene calls are TRBV6-2 or TRBV6-3 and TRBJ2-7; possibly TRBD1 or TRBD2 for D (5 bases each). The CDR3 is made up of 12 amino acids. The germline CDR1 and CDR2 sequences are MNHEY and SVGEGT. Trimming removed 8 bases from V and 2 bases from J, with 10 bases in between. The DNA for the CDR3 is TGTGCCAGCCGGGACCCAACCTACGAGCAGTACTTC. It yields the protein CASRDPTYEQYF.

This clonotype has a count of ten or more. The V gene is TRBV7-9, the J gene TRBJ1-5, with 8 bases that match TRBD1. This CDR3 has 18 residues. Germline V CDR1 and CDR2: SEHNR, FQNEAQ (reference sequence). The V gene end was trimmed by 5 bases and the J gene end by 0 bases; junction bases not matched to a gene: 12. In DNA, the CDR3 is TGTGCCAGCAGCCGCGTTCAAAAGGGACAGGATAGCAATCAGCCCCAGCATTTT. Protein sequence: CASSRVQKGQDSNQPQHF.

The chain employs TRBV6-1 and TRBJ2-7, with 7 nucleotides matching TRBD1. The V gene's germline CDR1 is MNHNS and CDR2 SASEGT. This CDR3 is 14 amino acids long. V shed 2 bases and J 6 bases; nucleotides not matched to a gene: 7. This chain's CDR3 is CASSESWGQTEQYF. CDR3 nucleotides: TGTGCCAGCAGTGAAAGTTGGGGACAGACCGAGCAGTACTTC.

This clonotype was seen repeatedly, ten times or more. This sequence joins TRBV7-3 and TRBJ2-6; no clear D gene. The CDR3 loop spans 15 amino acids. Germline-derived CDR1 and CDR2 are SGHTA and FQGTGA. V shed 5 bases and J shed 4 bases, with 12 bases lying between them. As DNA, the CDR3 is TGTGCCAGCAGCCTGCGACCCGGCGGGGCCAACGTCCTGACTTTC. It encodes CASSLRPGGANVLTF.

This clonotype showed up many times. V and J are TRBV30 and TRBJ1-5; the D is unclear. CDR1 is GTSNPN, CDR2 SVGIG, per germline (reference sequence). V was pared by 2 bases and J by 7 bases, with 12 bases between. The CDR3 runs to 13 residues. CDR3 sequence reads: CAWSTTGVQPQHF. The CDR3 DNA sequence: TGTGCCTGGAGTACTACCGGGGTACAGCCCCAGCATTTT.

This clonotype was recorded at least ten times. V and J are TRBV20-1 and TRBJ1-1; D is ambiguous. CDR3 length: 13 amino acids. The V gene's germline CDR1 is DFQATT and CDR2 SNEGSKA (reference sequence). The V end lost 0 bases, the J end lost 7 bases, and 12 bases lay between the germline ends. CDR3 coding DNA: TGCAGTGCTAGAGATACCTATTCGGGTGAAGCTTTCTTT. Amino acid sequence: CSARDTYSGEAFF.

This chain uses TRBV25-1 with TRBJ2-5; tentatively, D is TRBD1 (5 bases). This CDR3 region has 16 residues. Deletions cut 3 bases from V and 8 bases from J, with 22 bases between. Germline V CDR1 and CDR2: MGHDK, SYGVNS. The CDR3 region is CASSEPTGDLLGTQYF. CDR3 bases: TGTGCCAGCAGTGAGCCCACAGGCGATCTTTTGGGAACCCAGTACTTC.